Given below is one T cell receptor beta chain in context. Antigen: not known. This record belongs to a study of cytomegalovirus exposure and HLA in healthy donors. Notes on the study in general: The authors later found HLA-associated TCR beta chains more clonally expanded than equally common others. A later analysis appeared to link common viral pathogens to several of the most significant clusters. It was likely that a cluster of highly shared sequence variants was a sequencing artifact.

The PCR ran on 60 Vbeta and 13 Jbeta primers. Method: immunoSEQ multiplex PCR; TCRdb's copy keeps in-frame clones and lacks some. The sample table sets out over 150,000 clones. Germline V gene lookup returns CDR1 SGHNT and CDR2 YENEEA. This CDR3 has 14 residues. Trimming removed 6 bases from V and 9 bases from J; junction bases left unmatched: 11. Input material: PBMCs. The chain has TRBV11-3 and TRBJ2-1; 7 positions match TRBD1. The TCR sequence derives from a boy aged 5 to 17 in good health and CMV-seronegative. CDR3 sequence: CASSQIQGSGEQFF. CDR3 sequence (DNA): TGTGCCAGCAGTCAGATACAGGGGTCAGGTGAGCAGTTCTTC.